Below are 15 T cell receptor beta chains sequenced from a single sample in a study of CD8+ T cells in alopecia areata (dated by TCRdb to 2016 to 2019). Sample treatment or condition, as interpreted from the label and publication: oral pan-JAK inhibitor, 5-10 mg twice daily. Library method: the immunoSEQ multiplex PCR assay. To provide template for TCR sequencing, every sample had RNA extracted and reverse transcribed into cDNA. Drawn from immuneACCESS, this table holds only the in-frame rearrangements with V and J called that TCRdb kept. Clones are partly lost; checked studies trace under half to an unresolved V gene and leave the rest unexplained. The sample table holds about 180,000 clones, of which approximately 59% were seen once. Of the sample, roughly 16% is held by the ten largest clones. The input for sequencing was CD4+ T cells sorted from blood, taken at approximately week 56, from a patient treated with tofacitinib. All receptors come from a human donor with alopecia areata.

CDR3 residues: CASSLKPDLFGGYTF. The CDR3 DNA is TGTGCCAGCAGCTTAAAGCCCGATCTTTTCGGTGGCTACACCTTC. The genes are TRBV27 and TRBJ1-2; no firm D call. V was pared by 6 bases and J by 7 bases, with 21 bases between. CDR1 is MNHEY and CDR2 is SMNVEV in the germline V gene (reference sequence). The CDR3 is 15 amino acids.

The rearrangement uses TRBV27 and TRBJ1-2; no clear D gene. Trimming cost V 2 bases and J 4 bases, with 11 bases left between them. Per germline, CDR1 MNHEY and CDR2 SMNVEV (reference sequence). The CDR3 totals 14 residues. CDR3: CASSLAASLYGYTF. In DNA form, the CDR3 reads TGTGCCAGCAGTTTAGCTGCCAGCCTCTATGGCTACACCTTC.

In DNA, the CDR3 is TGTGCCAGCAGTTACTTGGCCAGGGAAGAGACCCAGTACTTC. This codes for CASSYLAREETQYF. The chain links TRBV6-5 to TRBJ2-5; TRBD1 is a possible D gene (5 bases). The CDR3 is made up of 14 amino acids. Germline V lookup: CDR1 MNHEY, CDR2 SVGAGI. V lost 1 base, J lost 3 bases, and 9 bases lay in between.

This chain joins TRBV5-1 and TRBJ1-3; 7 bases are shared with TRBD1. V gave up 0 bases and J gave up 2 bases; unmatched junction bases: 2. Germline V lookup: CDR1 SGHRS, CDR2 YFSETQ. The length of the CDR3 is 15 residues. CDR3 loop: CASSLEQGAGNTIYF. The CDR3 region has the DNA TGCGCCAGCAGCTTGGAGCAGGGGGCTGGAAACACCATATATTTT.

The CDR3, as DNA: TGTGCCAGCAGCTTGGGTTTGGGTGGCTACACCTTC. The encoded protein is CASSLGLGGYTF. The rearrangement links TRBV7-8 to TRBJ1-2; D remains unclear. The germline CDR1 and CDR2 sequences are SGHVS and FQNEAQ. The CDR3 runs to 12 residues. Trimming left V 3 bases short and J 7 bases short, with 9 bases between.

This rearrangement joins TRBV29-1 to TRBJ1-1; 9 bases line up with TRBD1. Germline trimming cut 5 bases from V and 5 bases from J; bases unmatched to any gene: 3. CDR1 and CDR2 (germline): SQVTM, ANQGSEA. CDR3 length equals 12 residues. The CDR3 spells CSVRQGETEAFF. CDR3 nucleotide sequence: TGCAGCGTTCGACAGGGGGAGACTGAAGCTTTCTTT.

The chain uses TRBV30 and TRBJ1-1; no definite D call. Trimming cost V 6 bases and J 7 bases, with 18 bases left between them. CDR3 length equals 13 residues. CDR1 and CDR2 (germline): GTSNPN, SVGIG (reference sequence). In nucleotides, the CDR3 is TGTGCCTGTAGACATTCGACCAACCTTGAAGCTTTCTTT. Its protein product is CACRHSTNLEAFF. Full variable domain (rest looked up from reference TRBV30 and TRBJ1-1): SQTIHQWPATLVQPVGSPLSLECTVEGTSNPNLYWYRQAAGRGLQLLFYSVGIGQISSEVPQNLSASRPQDRQFILSSKKLLLSDSGFYLCACRHSTNLEAFFGQGTRLTVV.

The chain recombines TRBV10-3 with TRBJ2-2; D is possibly TRBD1 (5 bases). The V gene lost 6 bases and the J gene lost 4 bases, with 9 bases spanning the gap. Germline CDR1 reads ENHRY; CDR2 reads SYGVKD. The length of the CDR3 is 13 residues. CDR3 DNA: TGTGCCATCAGACAGGTCCCCACCGGGGAGCTGTTTTTT. Translation gives CAIRQVPTGELFF.

This clone was found many times. The rearrangement links TRBV10-3 to TRBJ2-1, with 13 bases fitting TRBD2. The V and J ends lost 10 bases and 8 bases, in that order; junction bases with no gene match: 5. The CDR3 covers 13 residues. Germline-derived CDR1 and CDR2 are ENHRY and SYGVKD. CDR3 loop: CATGLAGAHEQFF. The CDR3 nucleotides are TGTGCCACCGGACTAGCGGGGGCCCATGAGCAGTTCTTC.

V gene TRBV25-1 combines with J gene TRBJ2-2; D not resolved. The CDR3 covers 14 residues. The V gene's germline CDR1 is MGHDK and CDR2 SYGVNS. V was cut by 5 bases and J by 6 bases, with 13 bases left in between. DNA for the CDR3: TGTGCCAGCAGTCCCGAAAGACTGTCCGGGGAGCTGTTTTTT. Protein product: CASSPERLSGELFF.

The V and J genes are TRBV29-1 and TRBJ2-3, with D unresolved. Per germline, CDR1 SQVTM and CDR2 ANQGSEA. V lost 5 bases and J lost 7, with 13 bases in between. The CDR3 is 12 residues long. The CDR3 spells CSVLRGENTQYF. CDR3 nucleotide sequence: TGCAGCGTTTTGAGAGGCGAGAATACGCAGTATTTT.

The J gene is TRBJ1-6, the V gene TRBV14; 8 bases fit TRBD1. V shed 3 bases and J 7 bases; nucleotides not matched to a gene: 2. The germline CDR1 and CDR2 sequences are SGHDN and FVKESK. This CDR3 has 14 residues. The chain's CDR3 is CASSQRQGNSPLHF. DNA of the CDR3: TGTGCCAGCAGCCAGAGACAGGGGAATTCACCCCTCCACTTT.

About this clone itself: One junction end disagrees with the germline gene, perhaps due to a read error. This chain links TRBV7-7 with TRBJ2-1; 7 bases align to TRBD1. The V gene's germline CDR1 is SSHAT and CDR2 FNYEAQ (reference sequence). The CDR3 length is 14 residues. The CDR3 coding sequence is TGTGCTAGCAGCTCTTCGAGCAGGGGGAGTGAGCAGTTCTTC. It encodes CASSSSSRGSEQFF.

This clone occurred a few times. The chain uses TRBV29-1 and TRBJ1-1; TRBD1 agrees at 9 bases. V lost 5 bases, J lost 1 base, and 5 bases stayed unmatched. This CDR3 spans 14 amino acids. Per the germline V gene, CDR1 is SQVTM and CDR2 is ANQGSEA. In DNA form, the CDR3 reads TGCAGCGTTAAAACAGGGGGCCCGAACACTGAAGCTTTCTTT. As protein: CSVKTGGPNTEAFF.

The chain carries TRBV6-5 and TRBJ1-6, with D unclear. CDR1 is MNHEY, CDR2 SVGAGI, per germline. This CDR3 has 13 amino acids. With 6 bases removed from V and 7 bases from J, the gap between germline ends came to 10 bases. The CDR3 region is CASSPGSNSPLHF. The DNA for the CDR3 is TGTGCCAGCAGCCCGGGGAGCAATTCACCCCTCCACTTT.